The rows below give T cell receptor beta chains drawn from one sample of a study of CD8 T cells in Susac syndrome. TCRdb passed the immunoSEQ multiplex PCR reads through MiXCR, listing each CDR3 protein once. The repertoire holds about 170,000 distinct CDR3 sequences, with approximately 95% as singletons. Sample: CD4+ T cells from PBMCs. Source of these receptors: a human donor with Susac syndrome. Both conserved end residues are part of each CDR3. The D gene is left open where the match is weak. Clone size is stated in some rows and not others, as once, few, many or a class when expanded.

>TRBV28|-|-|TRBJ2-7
CASEGILYEQYF
TGTGCCTCCGAGGGGATTCTCTACGAGCAGTACTTC
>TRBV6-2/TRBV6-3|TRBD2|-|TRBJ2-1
CASRRGSKYNEQFF
TGTGCCAGCAGGCGGGGGTCCAAGTACAATGAGCAGTTCTTC
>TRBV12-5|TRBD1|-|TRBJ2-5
CASGSQGEETQYF
TGTGCTAGTGGTTCGCAGGGGGAAGAGACCCAGTACTTC
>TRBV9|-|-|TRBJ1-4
CASSRPGGSEKLFF
TGTGCCAGCAGCAGGCCTGGAGGCAGTGAAAAACTGTTTTTT
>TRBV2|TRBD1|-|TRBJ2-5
CASSEARTGGRETQYF
TGTGCCAGCAGTGAAGCTCGGACAGGAGGCAGAGAGACCCAGTACTTC
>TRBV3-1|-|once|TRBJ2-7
CASSPIGGRIYEQYF
TGTGCCAGCAGCCCCATCGGAGGGAGGATCTACGAGCAGTACTTC
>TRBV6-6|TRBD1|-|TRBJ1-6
CASSPPDRVSLHF
TGTGCCAGCAGCCCACCGGACAGGGTCAGCCTCCACTTT
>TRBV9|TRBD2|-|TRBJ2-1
CASSVRGQLAGANEQFF
TGTGCCAGCAGCGTGAGGGGACAACTAGCGGGGGCGAATGAGCAGTTCTTC
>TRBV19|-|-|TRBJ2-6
CATTGVSSGANVLTF
TGTGCCACCACGGGCGTTAGCTCTGGGGCCAACGTCCTGACTTTC
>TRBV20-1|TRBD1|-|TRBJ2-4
CSAHDRAQAKNIQYF
TGCAGTGCTCATGACAGGGCGCAAGCCAAAAACATTCAGTACTTC
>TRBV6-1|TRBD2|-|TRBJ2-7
CASSRTSGSGSSYEQYF
TGTGCCAGCAGCCGGACTAGCGGGAGTGGGTCGTCCTACGAGCAGTACTTC
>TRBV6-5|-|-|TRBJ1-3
CASRASGNTIYF
TGTGCCTCCCGGGCCTCTGGAAACACCATATATTTT
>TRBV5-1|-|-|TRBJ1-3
CASSLGTGSENTIYF
TGCGCCAGCAGCTTGGGCACAGGATCGGAAAACACCATATATTTT
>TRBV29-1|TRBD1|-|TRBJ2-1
CSVARWTGDNEQFF
TGCAGCGTTGCCCGATGGACAGGGGACAATGAGCAGTTCTTC
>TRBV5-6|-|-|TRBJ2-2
CASSLVGLAPTGELFF
TGTGCCAGCAGCTTGGTAGGTCTGGCGCCGACCGGGGAGCTGTTTTTT
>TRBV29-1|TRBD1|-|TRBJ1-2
CSVEQGDYGYTF
TGCAGCGTTGAACAGGGGGACTATGGCTACACCTTC
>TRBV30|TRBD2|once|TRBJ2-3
CAWRPGGWSSSTDTQYF
TGTGCCTGGAGGCCGGGAGGGTGGAGCTCTAGCACAGATACGCAGTATTTT
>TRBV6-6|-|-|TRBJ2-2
CATTLTGLSTGELFF
TGTGCCACCACGCTCACAGGTCTTTCAACCGGGGAGCTGTTTTTT
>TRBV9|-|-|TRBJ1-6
CASSFGVDSNSPLHF
TGTGCCAGCAGCTTCGGTGTGGACAGCAATTCACCCCTCCACTTT